This T cell receptor beta chain is drawn from a study of cytomegalovirus exposure and HLA in healthy donors. Looking at the study overall: Genotyping showed less than 85% of roughly 400 donors falling in the Caucasian-associated ancestry cluster. Findings and limits, study-wide: Earlier results showed most TCR beta V segments being productive about 87% or about 30% of the time. Later analysis suggested most CMV-associated TCR beta chains were HLA-restricted.

In the case of this clone: Antigen unknown.

PCR amplification relied on 60 Vbeta primers (plus 13 Jbeta primers). Data came from immunoSEQ multiplex PCR; TCRdb stores just in-frame clones and leaves some out. The sample records about 90,000 clones, roughly four fifths being singletons. The sequenced material came from PBMCs. The TCR comes from a woman aged 55-70 years in good health and CMV-seropositive.

This chain's CDR3 is CASSSQGTDGKAFF. CDR3 DNA sequence: TGCGCCAGCAGCTCCCAGGGGACCGACGGCAAAGCTTTCTTT. The chain uses TRBV5-1 and TRBJ1-1; the D gene is possibly TRBD1 (6 bases). Germline CDR1 reads SGHRS; CDR2 reads YFSETQ. V lost 3 bases and J lost 9, with 18 bases in between. This CDR3 region has 14 residues. The complete variable domain, with remaining parts taken from reference TRBV5-1 and TRBJ1-1, reads KAGVTQTPRYLIKTRGQQVTLSCSPISGHRSVSWYQQTPGQGLQFLFEYFSETQRNKGNFPGRFSGRQFSNSRSEMNVSTLELGDSALYLCASSSQGTDGKAFFGQGTRLTVV.